The rows below give T cell receptor beta chains drawn from one sample of a study of T cell responses to AZD1222 COVID-19 vaccine. Clones were read by immunoSEQ multiplex PCR, and TCRdb kept only the in-frame ones, dropping some. The repertoire includes 110,000 to 150,000 clones, about 92% of them detected once, and roughly 3.3% sits in the top ten. The sample was peripheral blood, taken 28 days after the second AZD1222 dose. The source is an adult who received the AZD1222 COVID-19 vaccine. CDR3s include the opening cysteine and the closing phenylalanine or tryptophan. The D gene is left open where the match is weak. Size tells how often a clone was seen (once, few, many) or the class of an expanded clone, and some rows leave it out.

size: .; J: TRBJ1-1; D: .; length: 13; V: TRBV7-9; CDR3: CASTRAENTEAFF; DNA: TGTGCCAGCACCCGGGCAGAGAACACTGAAGCTTTCTTT
size: .; J: TRBJ1-2; D: .; length: 14; V: TRBV28; CDR3: CASSLFRRSDGYTF; DNA: TGTGCCAGCAGTTTATTCCGCAGGTCCGATGGCTACACCTTC
size: .; J: TRBJ1-1; D: .; length: 15; V: TRBV18; CDR3: CASSPPLGKNTEAFF; DNA: TGTGCCAGCTCACCACCGTTGGGCAAGAACACTGAAGCTTTCTTT
size: .; J: TRBJ2-7; D: TRBD1; length: 14; V: TRBV6-5; CDR3: CASSLDRATYEQYF; DNA: TGTGCCAGCAGTTTGGACAGGGCTACCTACGAGCAGTACTTC
size: once; J: TRBJ2-7; D: .; length: 12; V: TRBV27; CDR3: CASGRDTYEQYF; DNA: TGTGCCAGCGGCCGGGACACCTACGAGCAGTACTTC
size: .; J: TRBJ1-2; D: .; length: 16; V: TRBV28; CDR3: CASSPIPGDTTYGYTF; DNA: TGTGCCAGCAGCCCGATCCCAGGGGATACGACCTATGGCTACACCTTC
size: .; J: TRBJ1-1; D: TRBD1; length: 14; V: TRBV19; CDR3: CASRIFTGDTEAFF; DNA: TGTGCCAGTAGGATCTTTACAGGGGACACTGAAGCTTTCTTT
size: .; J: TRBJ2-1; D: .; length: 17; V: TRBV25-1; CDR3: CASSETTRGSRVNEQFF; DNA: TGTGCCAGCAGTGAAACGACGCGGGGATCTAGGGTAAATGAGCAGTTCTTC
size: .; J: TRBJ1-1; D: .; length: 12; V: TRBV10-1; CDR3: CASSETRAEAFF; DNA: TGCGCCAGCAGTGAGACGAGGGCTGAAGCTTTCTTT
size: .; J: TRBJ2-7; D: .; length: 14; V: TRBV11-2; CDR3: CASSLDGHTYEQYF; DNA: TGTGCCAGCAGCTTAGACGGACATACCTACGAGCAGTACTTC
size: .; J: TRBJ2-1; D: TRBD2; length: 20; V: TRBV19; CDR3: CASRYTQLQAGGPTYNEQFF; DNA: TGTGCCAGTAGATATACTCAGCTGCAAGCGGGAGGGCCCACCTACAATGAGCAGTTCTTC
size: .; J: TRBJ1-1; D: .; length: 15; V: TRBV18; CDR3: CASSPPPGPNTEAFF; DNA: TGTGCCAGCTCACCCCCCCCGGGCCCGAACACTGAAGCTTTCTTT
size: .; J: TRBJ1-2; D: .; length: 13; V: TRBV7-8; CDR3: CASSPRTYYGYTF; DNA: TGTGCCAGCAGCCCACGGACATACTATGGCTACACCTTC
size: .; J: TRBJ1-3; D: .; length: 17; V: TRBV19; CDR3: CASRLRWDPGSGNTIYF; DNA: TGTGCCAGTAGGCTCCGTTGGGACCCGGGGTCTGGAAACACCATATATTTT
size: .; J: TRBJ2-1; D: TRBD2; length: 15; V: TRBV5-1; CDR3: CASSRAGVSYNEQFF; DNA: TGCGCCAGCAGCCGAGCGGGAGTGTCCTACAATGAGCAGTTCTTC
size: .; J: TRBJ2-5; D: .; length: 15; V: TRBV7-2; CDR3: CASSLTFPVQETQYF; DNA: TGTGCCAGCAGCTTAACGTTTCCGGTCCAAGAGACCCAGTACTTC
size: few; J: TRBJ1-4; D: .; length: 15; V: TRBV5-1; CDR3: CASSYLGGLGEKLFF; DNA: TGCGCCAGCAGTTACCTGGGGGGGCTCGGTGAAAAACTGTTTTTT
size: .; J: TRBJ1-1; D: .; length: 14; V: TRBV5-8; CDR3: CASSLGPYSTEAFF; DNA: TGTGCCAGCAGCTTGGGGCCTTATAGCACTGAAGCTTTCTTT